This entry is about one T cell receptor (beta chain). Clones were read by immunoSEQ multiplex PCR, and TCRdb kept only the in-frame ones, dropping some. The top ten clones hold roughly 0.26% of a sample with about 670,000 clones, 90% of them seen once. These data originate in a study of blood T cell repertoires in COVID-19. As for the study in general: COVID-19 samples, acute and convalescent, were from the United States, Italy and Spain. PBMCs, B-cell-depleted T cells, or T cells were the source of the cDNA or gDNA that made up the material.

Germline trimming cut 6 bases from V and 4 bases from J; bases unmatched to any gene: 5. CDR1 and CDR2 from the germline V gene are MRHNA and SNTAGT. The CDR3 spans 13 residues. Sequences were obtained from peripheral blood. This receptor was obtained from a woman in her late teens or twenties with acute or convalescent COVID-19. This rearrangement joins TRBV6-4 to TRBJ1-1, with TRBD1 matching 7 bases. CDR3 protein: CASSAGTATEAFF. DNA of the CDR3: TGTGCCAGCAGCGCCGGGACAGCCACTGAAGCTTTCTTT.